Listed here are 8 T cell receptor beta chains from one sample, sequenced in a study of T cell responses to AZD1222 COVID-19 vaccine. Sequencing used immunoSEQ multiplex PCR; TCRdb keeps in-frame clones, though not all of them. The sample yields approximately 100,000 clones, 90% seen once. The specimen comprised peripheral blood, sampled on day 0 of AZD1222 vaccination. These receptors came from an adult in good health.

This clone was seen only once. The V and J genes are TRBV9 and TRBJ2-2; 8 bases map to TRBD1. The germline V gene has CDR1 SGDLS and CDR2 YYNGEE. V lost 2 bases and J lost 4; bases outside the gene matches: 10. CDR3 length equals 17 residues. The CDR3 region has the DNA TGTGCCAGCAGCGTTCAGGGGGCCATTCGTGTCACCGGGGAGCTGTTTTTT. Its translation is CASSVQGAIRVTGELFF.

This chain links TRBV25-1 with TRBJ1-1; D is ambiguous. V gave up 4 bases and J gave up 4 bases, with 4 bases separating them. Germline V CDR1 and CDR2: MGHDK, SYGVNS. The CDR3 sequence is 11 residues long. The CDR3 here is CASSGSTEAFF. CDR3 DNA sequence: TGTGCCAGCAGTGGTAGCACTGAAGCTTTCTTT.

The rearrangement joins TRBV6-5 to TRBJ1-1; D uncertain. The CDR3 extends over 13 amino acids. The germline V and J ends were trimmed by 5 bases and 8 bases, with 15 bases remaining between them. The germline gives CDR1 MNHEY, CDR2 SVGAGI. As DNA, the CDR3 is TGTGCCAGCAGTCCTCTTCAACCGAGGGAAGCTTTCTTT. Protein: CASSPLQPREAFF.

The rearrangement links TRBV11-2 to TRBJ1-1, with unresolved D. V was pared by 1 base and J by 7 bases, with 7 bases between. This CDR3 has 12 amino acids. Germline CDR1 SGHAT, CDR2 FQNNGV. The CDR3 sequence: CASSLGHFEAFF. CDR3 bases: TGTGCCAGCAGCTTAGGCCACTTTGAAGCTTTCTTT.

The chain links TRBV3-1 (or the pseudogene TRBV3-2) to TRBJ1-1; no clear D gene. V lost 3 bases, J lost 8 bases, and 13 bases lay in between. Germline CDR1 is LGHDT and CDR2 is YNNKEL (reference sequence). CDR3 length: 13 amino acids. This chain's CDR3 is CASSHDRHSEAFF. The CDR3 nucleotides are TGTGCCAGCAGCCACGATAGGCACAGCGAAGCTTTCTTT.

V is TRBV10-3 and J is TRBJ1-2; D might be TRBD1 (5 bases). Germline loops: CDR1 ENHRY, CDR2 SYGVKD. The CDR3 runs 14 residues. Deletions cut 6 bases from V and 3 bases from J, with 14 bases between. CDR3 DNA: TGTGCCATCAGCGACAGTAAGGGCGACTATGGCTACACCTTC. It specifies CAISDSKGDYGYTF.

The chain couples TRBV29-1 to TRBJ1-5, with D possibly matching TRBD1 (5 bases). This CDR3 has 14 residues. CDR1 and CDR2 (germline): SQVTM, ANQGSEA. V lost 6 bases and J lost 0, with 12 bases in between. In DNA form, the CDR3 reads TGCAGCGTGGGGGTGGGTAGTAGCAATCAGCCCCAGCATTTT. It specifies CSVGVGSSNQPQHF.

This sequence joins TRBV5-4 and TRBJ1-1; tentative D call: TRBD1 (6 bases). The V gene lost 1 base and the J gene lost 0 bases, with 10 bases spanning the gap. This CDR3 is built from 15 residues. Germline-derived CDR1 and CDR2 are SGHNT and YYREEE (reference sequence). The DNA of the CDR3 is TGTGCCAGCAGCTTGAACACAGGGTTGAACACTGAAGCTTTCTTT. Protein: CASSLNTGLNTEAFF.